The rows below give T cell receptor beta chains drawn from one sample of a study of CD8+ T cells in alopecia areata. Clones were sequenced by immunoSEQ multiplex PCR, and TCRdb holds only the in-frame ones, with some missing. This table holds approximately 100,000 clones, just under 60% found once. The sequenced sample was CD8+ T cells sorted from blood, obtained at approximately week 61, from a patient treated with tofacitinib. The receptors derive from a human donor with alopecia areata. Each CDR3 is given with its conserved first and last residue. The order of the fields is clone size, D gene, J gene, V gene, CDR3 DNA, CDR3 protein. The D gene is left open where the match is weak. Only part of the rows carry a size: once, few, many, or a class if the clone is expanded.

.,.,TRBJ1-2,TRBV19,TGTGCCAGTAGCCCCAGTGTCGAAGGGGACTATGGCTACACCTTC,CASSPSVEGDYGYTF
.,.,TRBJ1-2,TRBV13,TGTGCCAGCAGCTTAGCCCTGGACAGTAAAGATGGCTACACCTTC,CASSLALDSKDGYTF
few,TRBD1,TRBJ1-1,TRBV5-1,TGCGCCAGCAGCTTGGTTGGACAGGGGGCCGGAACTGAAGCTTTCTTT,CASSLVGQGAGTEAFF
.,.,TRBJ1-6,TRBV7-8,TGTGCCAGCAGCTTAGACCATCCAAGCTCCTATAATTCACCCCTCCACTTT,CASSLDHPSSYNSPLHF
once,.,TRBJ2-7,TRBV4-1,TGCGCCAGCAGCCAAGATATAAGGAGCGGCTACGAGCAGTACTTC,CASSQDIRSGYEQYF
.,.,TRBJ2-3,TRBV7-9,TGTGCCAGCAGCCCCGGTAAGGGTAACGCAGATACGCAGTATTTT,CASSPGKGNADTQYF
few,.,TRBJ2-5,TRBV29-1,TGCAGCGTTGAATGGGTGGGGGGCGAAGAGACCCAGTACTTC,CSVEWVGGEETQYF
once,.,TRBJ2-7,TRBV30,TGTGCCTGGAGTAGTGGTCCACAACGAACCACCTACGAGCAGTACTTC,CAWSSGPQRTTYEQYF
.,.,TRBJ2-7,TRBV11-2,TGTGCCAGCAGCCCCGGGATCTCCTACGAGCAGTACTTC,CASSPGISYEQYF
.,.,TRBJ2-1,TRBV7-3,TGTGCCAGCAGCCCTCGAGGGGGGGGCAAGTGGGAGCAGTTCTTC,CASSPRGGGKWEQFF
.,TRBD1,TRBJ1-1,TRBV7-9,TGTGCCAGCAGCCCGACCCGAGACAGGGGTGGGACTGAAGCTTTCTTT,CASSPTRDRGGTEAFF
.,.,TRBJ1-6,TRBV2,TGTGCCAGCAGCGCTAGCCGTGCCGTAGCACCCCTCCACTTT,CASSASRAVAPLHF
few,.,TRBJ2-1,TRBV7-9,TGTGCCAGCAGCTTAGGGACTTACAATGAGCAGTTCTTC,CASSLGTYNEQFF
.,.,TRBJ1-1,TRBV6-6,TGTGCCAGCAGCCAATTTAGGGGGAACACTGAAGCTTTCTTT,CASSQFRGNTEAFF
few,TRBD2,TRBJ2-1,TRBV6-1,TGTGCCATCAGTGAGTCGATGGCGGGGGACTACAATGAGCAGTTCTTC,CAISESMAGDYNEQFF
once,.,TRBJ1-2,TRBV6-5,TGTGCCAGCAGTTCTAGCCACTATGGCTACACCTTC,CASSSSHYGYTF
.,.,TRBJ2-1,TRBV7-2,TGTGCCAGCAGCGACGAAACAGGTTACAATGAGCAGTTCTTC,CASSDETGYNEQFF
.,.,TRBJ1-1,TRBV4-1,TGCGCCAGCAGCCAAGCCAGTTTTGAGGAAACAATAGGGACTGAAGCTTTCTTT,CASSQASFEETIGTEAFF
.,.,TRBJ2-1,TRBV29-1,TGCAGCGTTGAAGATCGCGGGGGCTGGGGATACAATGAGCAGTTCTTC,CSVEDRGGWGYNEQFF
few,TRBD1,TRBJ2-7,TRBV27,TGTGCCAGCAGTTTGACAGGGGGCCGGGCCTACGAGCAGTACTTC,CASSLTGGRAYEQYF
.,TRBD1,TRBJ2-7,TRBV2,TGTGCCAGCAGAACATCGGGACAGGGCACTTACGAGCAGTACTTC,CASRTSGQGTYEQYF
.,.,TRBJ2-7,TRBV30,TGTGCCTGGAGTGTAGGGACCTACGAGCAGTACTTC,CAWSVGTYEQYF
.,.,TRBJ1-5,TRBV27,TGTGCCAGCAGCCCTCGGACAGCCTTGCCCCAGCATTTT,CASSPRTALPQHF
once,.,TRBJ1-5,TRBV15,TGTGCCACCAGCAGAGATCAGGCAGCCAATCAGCCCCAGCATTTT,CATSRDQAANQPQHF
.,TRBD2,TRBJ2-3,TRBV4-1,TGCGCCAGCAGCCAGACAATCAAACGGGGGACTATTTTGGATACGCAGTATTTT,CASSQTIKRGTILDTQYF
few,TRBD1,TRBJ1-1,TRBV7-8,TGTGCCAGCAGCGTTCAGGGGGCGGGGGACACTGAAGCTTTCTTT,CASSVQGAGDTEAFF
few,.,TRBJ2-3,TRBV30,TGTGCCTGGAGTATTAGCGGCAGCACAGATACGCAGTATTTT,CAWSISGSTDTQYF
.,.,TRBJ1-5,TRBV7-9,TGTGCCAGCAGCGCCGACGCGGGCAATCAGCCCCAGCATTTT,CASSADAGNQPQHF
.,.,TRBJ1-1,TRBV13,TGTGCCAGCAGCAACCTAACCACAAGTAACACTGAAGCTTTCTTT,CASSNLTTSNTEAFF
few,.,TRBJ2-5,TRBV11-2,TGTGCCAGCAGCTTAGGGCCAGGGGCAGAGACCCAGTACTTC,CASSLGPGAETQYF
once,.,TRBJ1-6,TRBV15,TGTGCCACCAGCAGAGATCGGGCAGACAATTCACCCCTCCACTTT,CATSRDRADNSPLHF
.,.,TRBJ2-5,TRBV5-1,TGCGCCAGCAGCTCGGCAGGGGTCCAAGAGACCCAGTACTTC,CASSSAGVQETQYF
.,TRBD1,TRBJ2-4,TRBV6-6,TGTGCCAGCACTATACAGGGGGAAGCCAAAAACATTCAGTACTTC,CASTIQGEAKNIQYF
few,.,TRBJ2-4,TRBV13,TGTGCCAGCACCCCGAGGAGCGACAAAAACATTCAGTACTTC,CASTPRSDKNIQYF
.,.,TRBJ1-5,TRBV7-9,TGTGCCAGCAGCTTAGGGGAGATCCAGCCCCAGCATTTT,CASSLGEIQPQHF
.,.,TRBJ2-1,TRBV19,TGTGCCAGTAGTATAGATCTCGGGAACGCCGGAGAATACAATGAGCAGTTCTTC,CASSIDLGNAGEYNEQFF
.,.,TRBJ2-3,TRBV4-1,TGCGCCAGCAGCCAAGGGACAGAACTCACGGATACGCAGTATTTT,CASSQGTELTDTQYF
.,.,TRBJ2-7,TRBV7-9,TGTGCCAGCGTGGGGCGAGGACCCTACGAGCAGTACTTC,CASVGRGPYEQYF
.,TRBD1,TRBJ1-5,TRBV11-2,TGTGCCAGCAGCTCTATGACAGGGAATTATAGCAATCAGCCCCAGCATTTT,CASSSMTGNYSNQPQHF
.,.,TRBJ2-1,TRBV5-1,TGCGCCAGCAGCTTAGAGAACAATGAGCAGTTCTTC,CASSLENNEQFF
.,TRBD1,TRBJ2-6,TRBV7-2,TGTGCCAGCAGCAACGGGACAGGGGGCGGCGTCCTGACTTTC,CASSNGTGGGVLTF
.,.,TRBJ2-7,TRBV5-6,TGTGCCAGCAGCACAGGGAGCTCCTACGAGCAGTACTTC,CASSTGSSYEQYF
few,.,TRBJ2-6,TRBV30,TGTGCCTGCCCCAAGATCGGGGTAGCTGGGGCCAACGTCCTGACTTTC,CACPKIGVAGANVLTF
.,.,TRBJ2-1,TRBV5-4,TGTGCCAGCAGCTTGGGGGGCTACAATGAGCAGTTCTTC,CASSLGGYNEQFF
.,.,TRBJ2-7,TRBV4-1,TGCGCCAGCAGCCAAGTCTCGTTTGAGGGATACGAGCAGTACTTC,CASSQVSFEGYEQYF
.,.,TRBJ2-3,TRBV12-5,TGTGCTAGTGGTTCCCCAGGGGAATCAGATACGCAGTATTTT,CASGSPGESDTQYF
.,.,TRBJ2-4,TRBV25-1,TGTGCCAGCCGAAGCCTTGGAAACATTCAGTACTTC,CASRSLGNIQYF
few,.,TRBJ1-1,TRBV14,TGTGCCAGCAGCCATGCGGACACTGAAGCTTTCTTT,CASSHADTEAFF
few,TRBD1,TRBJ1-6,TRBV7-9,TGTGCCAGCAGCTCAACCGGGACAGGGTATAATTCACCCCTCCACTTT,CASSSTGTGYNSPLHF
.,.,TRBJ2-1,TRBV4-1,TGCGCCAGCAGCCACGGGGAGGAGGGGACCAATGAGCAGTTCTTC,CASSHGEEGTNEQFF
.,TRBD1,TRBJ1-5,TRBV5-1,TGCGCCAGCAGCTTATTTCCAGGGGGCGGTCAGCCCCAGCATTTT,CASSLFPGGGQPQHF
.,TRBD2,TRBJ2-3,TRBV13,TGTGCCAGCAGCCGACGGGGGGACACAGATACGCAGTATTTT,CASSRRGDTDTQYF